This entry lists 27 T cell receptor beta chains sequenced from one sample in a study of T cell responses to AZD1222 COVID-19 vaccine (dated by TCRdb to the early 2020s). Sample time point, as interpreted from the label and publication: about 28 days (+/-7) after the second vaccine dose. Libraries were built with the immunoSEQ multiplex PCR assay. TCRdb holds this immuneACCESS table with in-frame rearrangements only. Some clones are missing; in checked studies, unresolved V genes explain under half, and the rest has no known cause. The sample yields about 84,000 clones; approximately 83% were counted once. The ten most abundant clones make up 9% to 14% of the sample. Here the sequenced sample was peripheral blood, taken 28 days after the second AZD1222 dose. These receptors were taken from an adult who received the AZD1222 COVID-19 vaccine.

The CDR3, as DNA: TGCGCCAGCAGCTTGGATGGGACTAGCGGGGTTGGGAAAAACATTCAGTACTTC. Protein sequence: CASSLDGTSGVGKNIQYF. The gene calls are TRBV5-1 and TRBJ2-4; 13 nucleotides align to TRBD2. The CDR3 spans 18 residues. With 0 bases clipped from V and 4 bases from J, the junction kept 7 bases outside the gene matches. Per germline, CDR1 SGHRS and CDR2 YFSETQ.

This clone is a singleton in its sample. The chain uses TRBV7-9 and TRBJ2-5; the match to TRBD1 covers 7 bases. Germline V gene lookup returns CDR1 SEHNR and CDR2 FQNEAQ (reference sequence). J gave up 5 bases and V 4 bases, and 7 bases lay outside the gene matches. The CDR3 covers 14 residues. As DNA, the CDR3 is TGTGCCAGCAGCTCGTCGGACAGGATTGAGACCCAGTACTTC. It is translated as CASSSSDRIETQYF.

The chain couples TRBV7-9 to TRBJ2-6; D possibly corresponds to TRBD1 (6 bases). The V end was cut by 11 bases, the J end by 2 bases, with 10 bases between. CDR1 and CDR2 (germline): SEHNR, FQNEAQ (reference sequence). The CDR3 extends over 13 amino acids. This chain's CDR3 is CAAQGAGANVLTF. The CDR3 coding sequence is TGTGCCGCACAGGGTGCTGGGGCCAACGTCCTGACTTTC.

This clone appeared a single time. V is TRBV5-8 and J is TRBJ2-1; 8 nucleotides agree with TRBD2. CDR3 size: 15 residues. Trimming cost V 6 bases and J 2 bases; bases outside gene matches: 7. Germline values: CDR1 SGHTS, CDR2 YDEGEE. CDR3 loop: CASTLAGGAYNEQFF. The CDR3, as DNA: TGTGCCAGCACCCTGGCGGGGGGCGCCTACAATGAGCAGTTCTTC.

V gene TRBV2 combines with J gene TRBJ1-2; a weak D match, TRBD1 (5 bases). The CDR3 extends over 14 amino acids. CDR1 is SNHLY, CDR2 FYNNEI, per germline. V lost 0 bases and J 5 bases, leaving 10 bases between the germline ends. The CDR3 DNA reads as TGTGCCAGCAGTGAAGCTGGGGGATTATATGGCTACACCTTC. Translation gives CASSEAGGLYGYTF. The complete variable domain, with remaining parts taken from reference TRBV2 and TRBJ1-2, reads EPEVTQTPSHQVTQMGQEVILRCVPISNHLYFYWYRQILGQKVEFLVSFYNNEISEKSEIFDDQFSVERPDGSNFTLKIRSTKLEDSAMYFCASSEAGGLYGYTFGSGTRLTVV.

The gene calls are TRBV5-1 and TRBJ2-1; a possible D gene is TRBD1 (7 bases). The CDR3 length is 14 residues. V dropped 0 bases and J dropped 6 bases, with 10 bases sitting between them. CDR1 and CDR2 (germline): SGHRS, YFSETQ. The CDR3 DNA follows: TGCGCCAGCAGCTTGGACAGGGGAGGCAATGAGCAGTTCTTC. Translating it yields CASSLDRGGNEQFF.

The chain employs TRBV7-2 and TRBJ2-2; TRBD2 agrees at 7 bases. The junction had 5 bases not matched to a gene; V was cut back by 5 bases and J by 2 bases. From germline, CDR1 is SGHTA and CDR2 FQGNSA. The length of the CDR3 is 15 residues. The CDR3 loop is CASSTTSDNTGELFF. CDR3 in DNA: TGTGCCAGCAGCACTACTAGCGACAACACCGGGGAGCTGTTTTTT.

The rearrangement uses TRBV25-1 and TRBJ1-1; D is undetermined. Germline assignment: CDR1 MGHDK and CDR2 SYGVNS. Trimming took off 5 bases at V and 5 bases at J, with 6 bases between the two ends. The CDR3 runs to 11 residues. The CDR3 nucleotides are TGTGCCAGCAGTCGCTCAACTGAAGCTTTCTTT. It encodes CASSRSTEAFF.

The chain employs TRBV7-3 and TRBJ2-7; the match to TRBD1 covers 8 bases. The germline CDR1 and CDR2 sequences are SGHTA and FQGTGA. The CDR3 has 14 residues. Germline trimming cut 5 bases from V and 2 bases from J; bases unmatched to any gene: 5. The CDR3 loop reads CASSPGQGAYEQYF. The CDR3, as DNA: TGTGCCAGCAGCCCCGGACAGGGCGCCTACGAGCAGTACTTC.

This clone has just one count. The rearrangement joins TRBV7-2 to TRBJ1-1; D ambiguous. Germline V gene data show CDR1 as SGHTA and CDR2 as FQGNSA. The CDR3 is made up of 15 amino acids. Trimming shortened V by 1 base and J by 5 bases, and 14 bases separated the two germline ends. The CDR3 DNA follows: TGTGCCAGCAGCTTAGGGTACACGGACGTAACTGAAGCTTTCTTT. Translation: CASSLGYTDVTEAFF. Drawing the rest from reference TRBV7-2 and TRBJ1-1, the complete variable domain is GAGVSQSPSNKVTEKGKDVELRCDPISGHTALYWYRQSLGQGLEFLIYFQGNSAPDKSGLPSDRFSAERTGGSVSTLTIQRTQQEDSAVYLCASSLGYTDVTEAFFGQGTRLTVV.

There are a few counts of this clone. The junction departs from germline at one end; a sequencing error may be responsible. V usage is TRBV6-2 or TRBV6-3 and J usage is TRBJ2-7; 7 bases fit TRBD2. CDR1 is MNHEY and CDR2 is SVGEGT in the germline V gene. The CDR3 is 14 residues long. The CDR3 DNA reads TGTGCCAGCAGTTACCCGGACTACCTGGGAGGGGCTTTCTTC. Its translation is CASSYPDYLGGAFF.

This clone was recorded only once. This chain connects TRBV15 to TRBJ1-4; D uncertain. The germline CDR1 and CDR2 sequences are LNHNV and YYDKDF (reference sequence). The CDR3 is 16 amino acids. The ends were cut back, 4 bases at V and 4 bases at J, with 16 bases in the middle. The CDR3 loop is CATSNLPGIGNEKLFF. As DNA, the CDR3 is TGTGCCACCAGCAACCTCCCGGGCATCGGTAATGAAAAACTGTTTTTT.

This chain links TRBV4-3 with TRBJ2-7; tentative D call: TRBD2 (5 bases). This CDR3 is built from 14 residues. V shed 0 bases and J shed 2 bases, with 8 bases lying between them. CDR1 LGHNA and CDR2 YSLEER come from the germline V gene. The CDR3 DNA follows: TGCGCCAGCAGCCAAGATTGGGGAGCCTACGAGCAGTACGTC. Translating gives CASSQDWGAYEQYV.

This clone was found once. The rearrangement links TRBV6-5 to TRBJ2-2; no firm D call. The V gene's germline CDR1 is MNHEY and CDR2 SVGAGI. This CDR3 has 15 residues. Trimming left V 6 bases short and J 6 bases short, with 17 bases between. CDR3 sequence (DNA): TGTGCCAGCAGAACACCGGGTCCTTCGTCCGGGGAGCTGTTTTTT. Translation gives CASRTPGPSSGELFF.

This chain joins TRBV5-5 and TRBJ2-7, with D perhaps being TRBD1 or TRBD2 (5 bases each). The V gene's germline CDR1 is SGHKS and CDR2 YYEKEE (reference sequence). The V end was cut by 4 bases, the J end by 3 bases, with 11 bases between. The CDR3 is 13 amino acids. The CDR3 here is CASSEGRVYEQYV. The CDR3 nucleotides are TGTGCCAGCAGCGAGGGACGGGTCTACGAGCAGTACGTC.

In its sample, this clone was seen once. The chain combines TRBV6-5 with TRBJ1-1; D is possibly TRBD1 (5 bases). CDR3 length equals 14 residues. Germline CDR1 is MNHEY and CDR2 is SVGAGI. V lost 2 bases and J 5 bases, leaving 12 bases between the germline ends. CDR3 nucleotide sequence: TGTGCCAGCAGTTACGGGGGGACCCTGACTGAAGCTTTCTTT. Translated: CASSYGGTLTEAFF.

The CDR3 DNA is TGTGCCAGTAGTACCCCCGGACTAAACTATGGCTACACCTTC. Translated: CASSTPGLNYGYTF. The chain is built from TRBV19 and TRBJ1-2; D is unresolved. V was pared by 4 bases and J by 2 bases, with 11 bases between. The CDR3 contains 14 residues. Germline V CDR1 and CDR2: LNHDA, SQIVND (reference sequence).

The CDR3 DNA is TGTGCCACAACAAGGGACGGCAATCAGCCCCAGCATTTT. Amino acid sequence: CATTRDGNQPQHF. The chain combines TRBV28 with TRBJ1-5; D possibly corresponds to TRBD1 (5 bases). This CDR3 is 13 amino acids long. Germline values: CDR1 MDHEN, CDR2 SYDVKM. V was clipped by 10 bases and J by 2 bases, with 12 bases between them.

This clone is a singleton in its sample. The chain joins TRBV18 to TRBJ2-2, with TRBD2 as a possible D gene (6 bases). CDR1 and CDR2 from the germline V gene are KGHSH and LQKENI. The V end was cut by 3 bases, the J end by 6 bases, with 23 bases between. CDR3 length: 18 amino acids. The CDR3 here is CASSPSGGFSGVSGELFF. The CDR3 nucleotides read TGTGCCAGCTCACCCTCCGGGGGTTTTTCGGGAGTTTCCGGGGAGCTGTTTTTT.

As DNA, the CDR3 is TGTGCCAGCAGCGGGGCGAGGGGGCCTTCAACTAATGAAAAACTGTTTTTT. Protein: CASSGARGPSTNEKLFF. V gene TRBV9 combines with J gene TRBJ1-4; 7 bases match TRBD1. The ends lost 3 bases at V and 0 bases at J; junction bases unmatched: 8. This CDR3 region has 17 residues. Germline V lookup: CDR1 SGDLS, CDR2 YYNGEE. Full variable domain (missing parts from reference TRBV9 and TRBJ1-4): DSGVTQTPKHLITATGQRVTLRCSPRSGDLSVYWYQQSLDQGLQFLIQYYNGEERAKGNILERFSAQQFPDLHSELNLSSLELGDSALYFCASSGARGPSTNEKLFFGSGTQLSVL.

The chain combines TRBV19 with TRBJ1-1, with 9 bases fitting TRBD1. Germline values: CDR1 LNHDA, CDR2 SQIVND (reference sequence). The J segment lost 1 base and the V segment lost 5 bases, leaving 5 bases of the junction unmatched. The CDR3 sequence is 15 residues long. This chain's CDR3 is CASSRTGVANTEAFF. The CDR3 bases are TGTGCCAGTAGTCGGACAGGGGTTGCGAACACTGAAGCTTTCTTT.

The rearrangement uses TRBV27 and TRBJ1-2; 12 bases are a match to TRBD1. The CDR3 is 14 amino acids. Looked up from germline, CDR1 is MNHEY and CDR2 is SMNVEV (reference sequence). Trimming cost V 5 bases and J 8 bases; bases outside gene matches: 6. The chain's CDR3 is CASSPSGTGGGYTF. CDR3 DNA sequence: TGTGCCAGCAGTCCGAGCGGGACAGGGGGCGGCTACACCTTC.

The chain combines TRBV9 with TRBJ2-1; 9 nucleotides line up with TRBD2. The CDR3 contains 15 residues. The junction had 7 bases not matched to a gene; V was cut back by 0 bases and J by 9 bases. CDR1 SGDLS and CDR2 YYNGEE come from the germline V gene. The CDR3 reads CASSVAISGGGEQFF. CDR3 nucleotide sequence: TGTGCCAGCAGCGTAGCAATTAGCGGGGGTGGTGAGCAGTTCTTC.

The CDR3 here is CAISGGPSTDTQYF. CDR3 DNA: TGTGCCATCAGTGGGGGACCTAGCACAGATACGCAGTATTTT. This sequence joins TRBV10-3 and TRBJ2-3; the D gene could be TRBD1 or TRBD2 (5 bases each). V lost 4 bases to trimming and J lost 0 bases, with 8 bases between them. The CDR3 spans 14 residues. The germline CDR1 and CDR2 sequences are ENHRY and SYGVKD.

This chain joins TRBV29-1 and TRBJ1-1; D is possibly TRBD1 (5 bases). The CDR3 runs to 11 residues. Germline V CDR1 and CDR2: SQVTM, ANQGSEA. V was clipped by 6 bases and J by 5 bases, with 10 bases between them. Here the CDR3 DNA reads TGCAGCGTCTCTCAGGGAACTGAAGCTTTCTTT. Translated, it gives CSVSQGTEAFF.

V and J are TRBV7-2 and TRBJ2-7; D is possibly TRBD1 (6 bases). This CDR3 has 15 amino acids. Deletions cut 5 bases from V and 0 bases from J, with 14 bases between. Per the germline V gene, CDR1 is SGHTA and CDR2 is FQGNSA. As DNA, the CDR3 is TGTGCCAGCAGCGAAGGGGGTAAGAGCTCCTACGAGCAGTACTTC. It codes for CASSEGGKSSYEQYF. Combining the CDR3 with reference TRBV7-2 and TRBJ2-7 gives the whole variable domain GAGVSQSPSNKVTEKGKDVELRCDPISGHTALYWYRQSLGQGLEFLIYFQGNSAPDKSGLPSDRFSAERTGGSVSTLTIQRTQQEDSAVYLCASSEGGKSSYEQYFGPGTRLTVT.

The chain joins TRBV12-3 or TRBV12-4 to TRBJ2-1, with D uncertain. The CDR3 is 11 amino acids. Trimming shortened V by 6 bases and J by 6 bases, and 6 bases separated the two germline ends. As DNA, the CDR3 is TGTGCCAGCAGCTTATTCAATGAGCAGTTCTTC. Protein: CASSLFNEQFF.